A selection of T cell receptor beta chains follows, all from one sample in a study of cytomegalovirus exposure and HLA in healthy donors. Repertoires were generated with immunoSEQ multiplex PCR, while TCRdb's copy carries only in-frame clones and drops some. In the table there are some 130,000 clones, 60% to 85% of which are singletons. Sequenced material: PBMCs. The source is a middle-aged woman in good health and CMV-seronegative. Both conserved end residues are part of each CDR3. A D gene is named only where the DNA matches it firmly. Rows may omit the clone size; those that give it use once, few, many or a size class.

TGTGCCAGCTCACCCTTCGGGACAGTTTTAGGAAACACCATATATTTT	CASSPFGTVLGNTIYF	TRBJ1-3	TRBV18	TRBD1	NA
TGCAGCGTTGAAGATCGCCGCGACAGGGGGCGCGAGCAGTACTTC	CSVEDRRDRGREQYF	TRBJ2-7	TRBV29-1	TRBD1	NA
TGCGCCAGCAGCTTGGATACTAGCGGTACTCACACCGGGGAGCTGTTTTTT	CASSLDTSGTHTGELFF	TRBJ2-2	TRBV5-1	TRBD2	once
TGTGCCAGCAGTTTCGCGGAGAACACTGAAGCTTTCTTT	CASSFAENTEAFF	TRBJ1-1	TRBV28	NA	few
TGTGCCAGCCGTTACCCTCAGGGTGGGGCGCGGGGCACTGAAGCTTTCTTT	CASRYPQGGARGTEAFF	TRBJ1-1	TRBV19	NA	NA
TGTGCCAGCATGAGGGGGACGGATAACACTGAAGCTTTCTTT	CASMRGTDNTEAFF	TRBJ1-1	TRBV5-4	NA	NA
TGTGCCAGCAGCTTAGATCAGGGGCCGCCATACGATGAGCAGTTCTTC	CASSLDQGPPYDEQFF	TRBJ2-1	TRBV11-2	NA	NA
TGTGCCACCAGCAGGGACAGGGCAAACACCGGGGAGCTGTTTTTT	CATSRDRANTGELFF	TRBJ2-2	TRBV15	TRBD1	NA
TGTGCCAGCAGTTTGGGAGGCGAGCAGTACTTC	CASSLGGEQYF	TRBJ2-7	TRBV28	NA	NA
TGCAGCGTTCTCCGCACTAGGACTAGCACAGATACGCAGTATTTT	CSVLRTRTSTDTQYF	TRBJ2-3	TRBV29-1	NA	NA
TGTGCCAGCAGTGAACTTTCAGCGAACCAAGAGACCCAGTACTTC	CASSELSANQETQYF	TRBJ2-5	TRBV2	NA	few
TGCGCCAGCAGCTCCCGCTTCTTAGAGTACGAGCAGTACTTC	CASSSRFLEYEQYF	TRBJ2-7	TRBV5-1	NA	NA
TGTGCCAGCAGTTCCGACAGATCCTACGAGCAGTACTTC	CASSSDRSYEQYF	TRBJ2-7	TRBV11-1	NA	NA
TGTGCCAGCAGCTCCACAGGAGATTCTGGAAACACCATATATTTT	CASSSTGDSGNTIYF	TRBJ1-3	TRBV7-3	NA	NA
TGTGCCAGCAGTGAATACCGGGAGGGTCAGACCCAGTACTTC	CASSEYREGQTQYF	TRBJ2-5	TRBV6-1	TRBD2	NA
TGCGCCAGCAGCTCGGCCGCGGCCGGGGAGCTGTTTTTT	CASSSAAAGELFF	TRBJ2-2	TRBV5-1	NA	NA
TGTGCCAGCAGCGTAAACTCCGGGACAGATATGTACGAGCAGTACTTC	CASSVNSGTDMYEQYF	TRBJ2-7	TRBV11-1	TRBD1	NA
TGTGCCAGCCAAGAGGAGGGGGACAGGTTCTACAATCAGCCCCAGCATTTT	CASQEEGDRFYNQPQHF	TRBJ1-5	TRBV28	TRBD1	NA
TGTGCCAGCAGCCCCGTAGGGGGGGAAAGACAGCCCCAGCATTTT	CASSPVGGERQPQHF	TRBJ1-5	TRBV7-9	NA	NA
TGTGCCAGCAGTTACTCGGGCGAGAGTGGCTACACCTTC	CASSYSGESGYTF	TRBJ1-2	TRBV6-6	NA	once
TGTGCCAGCAGCTTGGTGCCGGGGGGCACTGAAGCTTTCTTT	CASSLVPGGTEAFF	TRBJ1-1	TRBV5-8	NA	NA
TGTGCCAGCAGCCAAGTCGGGGGAAGAGGCGATGAGCAGTTCTTC	CASSQVGGRGDEQFF	TRBJ2-1	TRBV14	NA	few
TGTGCCAGCAGCCAACAGGGCCCCTACAATGAGCAGTTCTTC	CASSQQGPYNEQFF	TRBJ2-1	TRBV14	NA	NA